Listed below are T cell receptor beta chains from one sample, sequenced in a study of blood T cell repertoires in COVID-19. Sequenced by immunoSEQ multiplex PCR; TCRdb stores in-frame clones only, minus some. The sample yields 150,000 to 200,000 clones, around 87% seen once. What was sequenced was peripheral blood. Receptors originate from a man aged 35 to 55 with active or convalescent COVID-19. Each CDR3 is given with its conserved first and last residue. D genes are given only for firm matches. Where a row states a size, it is once, few, many or the class of an expanded clone; other rows omit it.

TRBD1,TRBJ1-2,15,.,TRBV5-6,CASSRSNRGNYGYTF,TGTGCCAGCAGTCGATCAAACAGGGGGAACTATGGCTACACCTTC
.,TRBJ1-5,13,.,TRBV6-2/TRBV6-3,CASSYADNQPQHF,TGTGCCAGCAGTTACGCGGACAATCAGCCCCAGCATTTT
.,TRBJ2-5,12,.,TRBV12-3/TRBV12-4,CASRTAQETQYF,TGTGCCAGCCGGACAGCCCAAGAGACCCAGTACTTC
TRBD1,TRBJ2-7,13,few,TRBV5-1,CASSFDRGREQYF,TGCGCCAGCAGTTTCGACAGGGGGCGCGAGCAGTACTTC
.,TRBJ2-7,13,.,TRBV11-2,CASSLDLSYEQYF,TGTGCCAGCAGCTTAGATCTAAGCTACGAGCAGTACTTC
.,TRBJ2-2,15,.,TRBV21-1,CASPLAGGLIGELFF,TGTGCCAGCCCTTTAGCGGGGGGGCTTATCGGGGAGCTGTTTTTT
TRBD2,TRBJ2-3,16,.,TRBV4-2,CASSQEAGGSTDTQYF,TGTGCCAGCAGCCAAGAAGCGGGGGGGAGCACAGATACGCAGTATTTT
TRBD2,TRBJ2-1,15,.,TRBV5-1,CASSLGLAGGREQFF,TGCGCCAGCAGCTTGGGACTAGCGGGGGGCCGGGAGCAGTTCTTC
.,TRBJ1-4,15,.,TRBV19,CAVDGGAATNEKLFF,TGTGCCGTCGACGGGGGGGCCGCAACTAATGAAAAACTGTTTTTT
TRBD1,TRBJ1-5,14,.,TRBV18,CASSPWDRPSPQHF,TGTGCCAGCTCACCATGGGACAGGCCCTCGCCCCAGCATTTT
.,TRBJ2-1,14,.,TRBV11-2,CASSLVRVSHEQFF,TGTGCCAGCAGCTTAGTCCGAGTAAGCCATGAGCAGTTCTTC
.,TRBJ2-2,14,.,TRBV19,CASISLLNTGELFF,TGTGCCAGTATCTCTCTCCTCAACACCGGGGAGCTGTTTTTT
TRBD1,TRBJ1-6,15,.,TRBV5-5,CASSLQGTGNSPLHF,TGTGCCAGCAGCTTGCAGGGGACAGGGAATTCACCCCTCCACTTT
TRBD1,TRBJ1-1,12,.,TRBV6-6,CASSFGQGGAFF,TGTGCCAGCAGTTTCGGACAGGGGGGCGCTTTCTTT
TRBD2,TRBJ2-1,14,.,TRBV15,CATSSRTSLGEQFF,TGTGCCACCAGCTCCCGGACTAGTCTGGGTGAGCAGTTCTTC
TRBD1,TRBJ1-3,15,.,TRBV7-2,CASSLDRASGNTIYF,TGTGCCAGCAGCTTGGACAGGGCTTCAGGAAACACCATATATTTT
.,TRBJ2-7,14,.,TRBV4-1,CASSQSDRGYEQYF,TGCGCCAGCAGCCAAAGTGATCGGGGGTACGAGCAGTACTTC
TRBD1,TRBJ1-2,15,.,TRBV9,CASSPPGRGLLGYTF,TGTGCCAGCAGCCCCCCCGGGAGGGGGCTCCTTGGCTACACCTTC
.,TRBJ2-5,15,.,TRBV7-2,CASTPLPRVIETQYF,TGTGCCAGCACGCCCCTTCCCAGGGTAATCGAGACCCAGTACTTC
.,TRBJ2-1,14,few,TRBV5-1,CASSLYKGGDEQFF,TGCGCCAGCAGCCTGTATAAGGGAGGCGATGAGCAGTTCTTC
.,TRBJ1-2,16,few,TRBV7-9,CASSLSGLTAIDGYTF,TGTGCCAGCAGCTTATCGGGACTAACAGCGATAGATGGCTACACCTTC
.,TRBJ1-6,16,.,TRBV4-1,CASRAQVSSYNSPLHF,TGCGCCAGCAGGGCACAGGTGAGCTCCTATAATTCACCCCTCCACTTT
TRBD1,TRBJ1-4,13,.,TRBV30,CAWRQGASEKLFF,TGTGCCTGGAGGCAGGGGGCGAGTGAAAAACTGTTTTTT
.,TRBJ1-4,15,.,TRBV23-1,CASSQLSSSNEKLFF,TGCGCCAGCAGTCAACTGAGCTCGTCTAATGAAAAACTGTTTTTT
.,TRBJ1-3,17,.,TRBV9,CASSVGGLWSSGNTIYF,TGTGCCAGCAGCGTAGGTGGATTATGGAGCTCTGGAAACACCATATATTTT
TRBD2,TRBJ2-5,13,few,TRBV3-1/TRBV3-2,CATSTSFQETQYF,TGTGCCACCTCGACTAGCTTCCAAGAGACCCAGTACTTC
TRBD1,TRBJ2-7,15,.,TRBV7-8,CASSPRRTGDYEQYF,TGTGCCAGCAGTCCCAGAAGGACAGGGGACTACGAGCAGTACTTC
.,TRBJ1-5,13,once,TRBV6-6,CASSYTRSQPQHF,TGTGCCAGCAGTTACACAAGATCCCAGCCCCAGCATTTT
TRBD1,TRBJ2-3,16,.,TRBV19,CASRVTGGAGTDTQYF,TGTGCCAGTAGGGTCACAGGGGGAGCTGGCACAGATACGCAGTATTTT
TRBD1,TRBJ1-1,14,few,TRBV6-1,CASSDPGGATEAFF,TGTGCCAGCAGTGATCCAGGGGGCGCCACTGAAGCTTTCTTT
.,TRBJ1-5,14,.,TRBV11-2,CASSPAGVPQPQHF,TGTGCCAGCAGCCCCGCAGGGGTGCCCCAACCCCAGCATTTT
.,TRBJ1-5,14,.,TRBV5-8,CASRKYTGNQPQHF,TGTGCCAGCAGAAAATACACCGGCAATCAGCCCCAGCATTTT
.,TRBJ1-1,13,once,TRBV9,CASSVGGDTEAFF,TGTGCCAGCAGCGTAGGGGGGGACACTGAAGCTTTCTTT
TRBD1,TRBJ2-7,16,.,TRBV7-9,CASSLGRGQGFDEQYF,TGTGCCAGCAGCTTAGGTAGGGGACAGGGGTTTGACGAGCAGTACTTC
.,TRBJ1-5,17,.,TRBV5-4,CASSLGPSATRNQPQHF,TGTGCCAGCAGCTTGGGTCCATCAGCCACGAGGAATCAGCCCCAGCATTTT
TRBD1,TRBJ2-7,14,.,TRBV30,CAWGRDRGVYEQYF,TGTGCCTGGGGCCGGGACAGGGGAGTTTACGAGCAGTACTTC
.,TRBJ2-1,13,.,TRBV12-3/TRBV12-4,CASSRQAGNEQFF,TGTGCCAGCAGCAGACAGGCGGGCAATGAGCAGTTCTTC
TRBD1,TRBJ1-4,13,few,TRBV18,CASSPGQHEKLFF,TGTGCCAGCTCACCGGGACAGCACGAAAAACTGTTTTTT
TRBD1,TRBJ2-7,16,.,TRBV29-1,CSVAKDRGPRIDEQYF,TGCAGCGTTGCGAAGGACAGGGGGCCCCGAATCGATGAGCAGTACTTC
.,TRBJ1-4,15,.,TRBV6-6,CASSYSGQGNEKLFF,TGTGCCAGCAGTTACTCAGGCCAGGGTAATGAAAAACTGTTTTTT
.,TRBJ2-7,13,.,TRBV2,CASSEQGLYEQYF,TGTGCCAGCAGTGAACAGGGACTCTACGAGCAGTACTTC
.,TRBJ1-1,13,once,TRBV6-5,CASTENRNTEAFF,TGTGCCAGCACCGAAAACAGGAACACTGAAGCTTTCTTT
TRBD1,TRBJ1-6,15,.,TRBV7-8,CASSLLGQGNSPLHF,TGTGCCAGCAGCTTACTGGGACAGGGGAATTCACCCCTCCACTTT
.,TRBJ1-2,13,.,TRBV4-3,CASSQDFPGGYTF,TGCGCCAGCAGCCAAGATTTCCCAGGAGGTTACACCTTC
TRBD1,TRBJ1-2,12,.,TRBV11-1,CASSLQGAGYTF,TGTGCCAGCAGCTTACAGGGGGCCGGCTACACCTTC
.,TRBJ2-2,13,once,TRBV9,CASSVPGAGELFF,TGTGCCAGCAGCGTACCGGGGGCCGGGGAGCTGTTTTTT
.,TRBJ2-5,15,.,TRBV5-8,CASSDLVGQRETQYF,TGTGCCAGCAGCGACCTTGTAGGACAGCGGGAGACCCAGTACTTC
.,TRBJ2-7,13,.,TRBV7-9,CASSLGAVSEQYF,TGTGCCAGCAGCTTAGGGGCCGTCAGCGAGCAGTACTTC
TRBD1,TRBJ2-3,17,.,TRBV4-1,CASSRINAGTGSGPQYF,TGCGCCAGCAGCCGCATTAATGCCGGGACAGGCTCAGGGCCGCAGTATTTT
.,TRBJ1-1,15,.,TRBV7-9,CASSLGRGVVSGVFF,TGTGCCAGCAGCTTAGGGCGGGGGGTGGTCTCGGGAGTTTTCTTT
TRBD1,TRBJ2-7,18,.,TRBV7-9,CASSLASGRAGGPYEQYF,TGTGCCAGCAGCTTAGCTTCTGGGCGCGCAGGGGGCCCTTACGAGCAGTACTTC
.,TRBJ1-2,14,.,TRBV5-1,CASSPGVLNYGYTF,TGCGCCAGCAGCCCAGGGGTCCTCAACTATGGCTACACCTTC